This entry concerns a single T cell receptor (beta chain). This clone was seen a few times. There is no known antigen for this receptor. No much larger clone exists at a distance of one base, and base qualities are not known. The sample is drawn from a study of shared T cell receptors in the human thymus (dated by TCRdb to 2020 to 2022). In the study overall: The study investigated the way shared, self-reactive T-cell receptor alpha chains are produced in the human thymus.

The library was generated by the immunoSEQ multiplex PCR assay. In its TCRdb copy, this immuneACCESS table keeps in-frame sequences only and misses some clones. Where compared with another copy, unresolved V genes explain less than half of these, and the others have no known cause. The sample profile shows roughly 500,000 clones; about 80% of them were found once. About 0.013% of the sample goes to the ten largest clones. V ends up 0 bases short and J 5 bases short, with an unmatched junction base count of 13. The CDR3 numbers 19 residues from cysteine through phenylalanine. Just the 57-base CDR3 DNA is kept, in frame starting at base 1. The germline V gene encodes CDR1 LGHNA and CDR2 YSLEER. These data were also reused for a study on human thymus T cells. The second study's authors report: Immunologically healthy infants undergoing open corrective cardiac surgery for congenital heart defects in Finland were used as donors. Thymus tissue was obtained as surgical resects removed during corrective cardiac surgery. Biased V and J gene segment usage appeared to be present in both thymic and peripheral blood repertoires. The related research found that thymic TCR repertoires overlapped highly between unrelated individuals. The study characterized TCR alpha and beta repertoires from roughly eight infant thymus samples and a few related peripheral blood samples. The cohort included about six male and a couple of female infants, with donor ages spanning 7 to 244 days. Thymocytes were freed from the tissue by mechanical means and kept at -70 degrees C as pellets of about 9-30 million cells. A QIAsymphony instrument was used to extract genomic DNA from the frozen cell pellets. The immunoSEQ multiplex PCR assay was used to amplify the TCRB and TCRAD loci from a standardized quantity of quality-controlled genomic DNA. The amplicons covered the V(D)J region and were long enough to include the CDR3 and to identify the V and J genes. The commercial immunoSEQ service was used to sequence amplicons on an Illumina platform. Corrections for primer bias and sequencing errors followed previously described methods, while TCRAD and TCRB definitions were based on the IMGT database. immunoSEQ Analyzer 3.0 and VDJTools were used for repertoire analysis, which covered basic statistics, V/J segment usage, diversity estimates, rarefaction and pairwise overlap. Diversity was estimated with Chao1, ChaoE, Efron-Thisted, Shannon and inverse Simpson indices, and also on datasets down-sampled to the smallest sample. Repertoire overlap used strict matching of CDR3 nucleotide sequence, V gene and J gene, with Jaccard-based multidimensional scaling clustering. On average, approximately 790,000 unique TCRB clonotypes were obtained from thymus samples, compared with around 78,000 from blood samples.

The sequence was obtained from a boy in the first two years of life with a congenital heart defect. Donor details come from another sample of the same person, matched by shared clones. The chain is encoded by TRBV4-3 joined to TRBJ2-5, and 12 bases in between align with TRBD2. The sequenced sample consisted of thymocytes. The nucleotide sequence is given as TGCGCCAGCAGCCAAGATGGTGCGACTAGCGGGAGCGCCCGGGAGACCCAGTACTTC. Its translation is CASSQDGATSGSARETQYF.